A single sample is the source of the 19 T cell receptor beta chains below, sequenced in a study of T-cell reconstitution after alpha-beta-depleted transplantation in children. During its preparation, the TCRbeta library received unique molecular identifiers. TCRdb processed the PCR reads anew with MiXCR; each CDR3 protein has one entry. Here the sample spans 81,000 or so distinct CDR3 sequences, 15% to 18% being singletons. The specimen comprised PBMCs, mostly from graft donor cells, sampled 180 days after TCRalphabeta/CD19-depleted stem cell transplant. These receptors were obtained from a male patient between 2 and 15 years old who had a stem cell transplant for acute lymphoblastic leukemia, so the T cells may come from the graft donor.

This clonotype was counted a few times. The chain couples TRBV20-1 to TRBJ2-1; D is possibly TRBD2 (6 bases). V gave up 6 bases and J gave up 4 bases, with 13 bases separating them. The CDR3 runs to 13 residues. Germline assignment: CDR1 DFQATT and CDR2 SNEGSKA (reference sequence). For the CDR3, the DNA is TGCAGTGCGACCCCCGCGGGGTACAATGAGCAGTTCTTC. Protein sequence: CSATPAGYNEQFF.

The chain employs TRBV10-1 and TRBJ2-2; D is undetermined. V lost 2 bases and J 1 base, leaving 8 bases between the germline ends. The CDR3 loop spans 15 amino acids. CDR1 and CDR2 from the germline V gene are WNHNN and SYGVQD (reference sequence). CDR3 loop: CASSEGPLNTGELFF. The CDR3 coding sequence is TGCGCCAGCAGTGAGGGACCTCTGAACACCGGGGAGCTGTTTTTT.

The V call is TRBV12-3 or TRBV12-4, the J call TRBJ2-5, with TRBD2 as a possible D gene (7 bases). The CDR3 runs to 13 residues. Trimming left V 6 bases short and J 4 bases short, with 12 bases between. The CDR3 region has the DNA TGTGCCAGCAGGACCGGGGGGCCAGAGACCCAGTACTTC. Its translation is CASRTGGPETQYF.

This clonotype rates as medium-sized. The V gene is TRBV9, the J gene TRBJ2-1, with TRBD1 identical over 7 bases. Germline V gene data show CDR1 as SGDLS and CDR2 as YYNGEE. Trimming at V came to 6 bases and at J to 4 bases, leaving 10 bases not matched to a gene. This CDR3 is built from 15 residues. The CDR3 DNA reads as TGTGCCAGCAAAACCGGGACAGCATCTTACAATGAGCAGTTCTTC. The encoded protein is CASKTGTASYNEQFF.

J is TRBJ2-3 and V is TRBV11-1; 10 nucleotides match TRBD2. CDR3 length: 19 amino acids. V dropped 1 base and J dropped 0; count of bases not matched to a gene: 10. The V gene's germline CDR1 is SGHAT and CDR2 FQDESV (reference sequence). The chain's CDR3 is CASSLVRLAGELSTDTQYF. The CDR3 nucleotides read TGTGCCAGCAGCTTAGTACGCCTAGCGGGAGAGCTTAGCACAGATACGCAGTATTTT.

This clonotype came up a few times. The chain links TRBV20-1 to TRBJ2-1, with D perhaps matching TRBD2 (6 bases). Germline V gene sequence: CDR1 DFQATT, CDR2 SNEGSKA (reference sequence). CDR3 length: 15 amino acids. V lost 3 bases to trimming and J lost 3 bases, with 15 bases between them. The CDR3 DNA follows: TGCAGTGCTAGTGGGGAGGTAGTTTACTACAATGAGCAGTTCTTC. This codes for CSASGEVVYYNEQFF.

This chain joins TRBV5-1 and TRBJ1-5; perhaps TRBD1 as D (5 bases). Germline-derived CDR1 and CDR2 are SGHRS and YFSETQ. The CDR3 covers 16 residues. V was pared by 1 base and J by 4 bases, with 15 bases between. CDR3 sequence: CASSLKARDGNQPQHF. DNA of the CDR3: TGCGCCAGCAGCTTGAAGGCCAGGGATGGAAATCAGCCCCAGCATTTT. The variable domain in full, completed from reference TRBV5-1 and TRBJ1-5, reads KAGVTQTPRYLIKTRGQQVTLSCSPISGHRSVSWYQQTPGQGLQFLFEYFSETQRNKGNFPGRFSGRQFSNSRSEMNVSTLELGDSALYLCASSLKARDGNQPQHFGDGTRLSIL.

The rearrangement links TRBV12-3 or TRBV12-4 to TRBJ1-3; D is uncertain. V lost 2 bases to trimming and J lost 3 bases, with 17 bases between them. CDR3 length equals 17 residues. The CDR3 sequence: CASSLRAGSLDGNTIYF. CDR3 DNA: TGTGCCAGCAGTTTACGGGCCGGGAGTTTGGATGGAAACACCATATATTTT.

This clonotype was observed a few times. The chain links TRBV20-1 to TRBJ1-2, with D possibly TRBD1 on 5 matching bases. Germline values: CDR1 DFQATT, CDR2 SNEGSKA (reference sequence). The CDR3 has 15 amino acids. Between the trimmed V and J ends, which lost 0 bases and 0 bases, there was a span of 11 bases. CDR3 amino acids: CSARDVGGPNYGYTF. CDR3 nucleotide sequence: TGCAGTGCTAGAGATGTGGGGGGTCCTAACTATGGCTACACCTTC.

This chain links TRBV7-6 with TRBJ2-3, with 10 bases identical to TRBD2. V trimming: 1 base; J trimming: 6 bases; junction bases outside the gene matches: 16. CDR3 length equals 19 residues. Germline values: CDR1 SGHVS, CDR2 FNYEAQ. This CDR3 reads CASSLVAAGGPRSGDTQYF. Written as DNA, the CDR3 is TGTGCCAGCAGCTTAGTGGCAGCGGGGGGGCCGAGGTCCGGGGATACGCAGTATTTT.

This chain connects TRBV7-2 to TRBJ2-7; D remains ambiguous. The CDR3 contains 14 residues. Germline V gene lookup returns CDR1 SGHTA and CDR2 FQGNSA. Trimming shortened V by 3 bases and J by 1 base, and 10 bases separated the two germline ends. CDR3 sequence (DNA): TGTGCCAGCAGCTTTGTGGGCTTATCCTACGAGCAGTACTTC. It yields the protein CASSFVGLSYEQYF. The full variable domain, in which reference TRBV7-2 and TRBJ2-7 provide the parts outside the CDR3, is GAGVSQSPSNKVTEKGKDVELRCDPISGHTALYWYRQSLGQGLEFLIYFQGNSAPDKSGLPSDRFSAERTGGSVSTLTIQRTQQEDSAVYLCASSFVGLSYEQYFGPGTRLTVT.

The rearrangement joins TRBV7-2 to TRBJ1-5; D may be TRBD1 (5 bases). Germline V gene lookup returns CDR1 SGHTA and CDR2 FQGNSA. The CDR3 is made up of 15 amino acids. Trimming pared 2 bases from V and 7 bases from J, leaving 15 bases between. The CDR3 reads CASSLNGQGAQPQHF. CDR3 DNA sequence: TGTGCCAGCAGCTTAAATGGTCAGGGTGCCCAGCCCCAGCATTTT.

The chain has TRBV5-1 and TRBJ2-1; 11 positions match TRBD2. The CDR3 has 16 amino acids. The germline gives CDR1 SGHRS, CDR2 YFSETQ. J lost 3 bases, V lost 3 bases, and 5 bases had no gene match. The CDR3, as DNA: TGCGCCAGCAGCTCCGGGACTAGCGGCTTCTACAATGAGCAGTTCTTC. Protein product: CASSSGTSGFYNEQFF. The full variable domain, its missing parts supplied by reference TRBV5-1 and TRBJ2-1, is KAGVTQTPRYLIKTRGQQVTLSCSPISGHRSVSWYQQTPGQGLQFLFEYFSETQRNKGNFPGRFSGRQFSNSRSEMNVSTLELGDSALYLCASSSGTSGFYNEQFFGPGTRLTVL.

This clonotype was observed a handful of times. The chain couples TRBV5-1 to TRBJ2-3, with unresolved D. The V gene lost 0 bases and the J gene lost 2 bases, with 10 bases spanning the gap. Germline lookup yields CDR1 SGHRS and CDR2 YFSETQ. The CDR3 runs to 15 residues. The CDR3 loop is CASSLATWDTDTQYF. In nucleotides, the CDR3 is TGCGCCAGCAGCTTGGCCACTTGGGACACAGATACGCAGTATTTT.

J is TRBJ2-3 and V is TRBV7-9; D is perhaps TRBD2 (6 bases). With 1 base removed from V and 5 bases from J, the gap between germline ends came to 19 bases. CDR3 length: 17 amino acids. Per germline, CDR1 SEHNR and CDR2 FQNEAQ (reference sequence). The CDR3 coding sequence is TGTGCCAGCAGCTTAGAAAAAGGGGTCTGGGGAGGAGATACGCAGTATTTT. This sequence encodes CASSLEKGVWGGDTQYF. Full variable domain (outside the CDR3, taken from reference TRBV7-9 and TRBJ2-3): DTGVSQNPRHKITKRGQNVTFRCDPISEHNRLYWYRQTLGQGPEFLTYFQNEAQLEKSRLLSDRFSAERPKGSFSTLEIQRTEQGDSAMYLCASSLEKGVWGGDTQYFGPGTRLTVL.

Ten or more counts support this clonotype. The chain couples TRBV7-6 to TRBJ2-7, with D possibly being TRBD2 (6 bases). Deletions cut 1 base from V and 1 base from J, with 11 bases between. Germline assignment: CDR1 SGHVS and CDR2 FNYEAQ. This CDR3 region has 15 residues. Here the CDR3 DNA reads TGTGCCAGCAGCTTAGTGCACGGGGGTTCCTACGAGCAGTACTTC. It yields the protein CASSLVHGGSYEQYF.

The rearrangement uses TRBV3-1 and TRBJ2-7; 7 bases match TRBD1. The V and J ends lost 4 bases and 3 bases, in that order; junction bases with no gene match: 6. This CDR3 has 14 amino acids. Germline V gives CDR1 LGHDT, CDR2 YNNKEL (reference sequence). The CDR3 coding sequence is TGTGCCAGCAGCCTGGGGACAGTTCTCTACGAGCAGTACTTC. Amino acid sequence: CASSLGTVLYEQYF.

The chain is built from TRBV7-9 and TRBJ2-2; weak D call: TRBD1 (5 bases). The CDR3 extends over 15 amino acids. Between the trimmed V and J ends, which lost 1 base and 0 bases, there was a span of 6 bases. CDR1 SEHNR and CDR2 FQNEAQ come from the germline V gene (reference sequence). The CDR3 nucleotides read TGTGCCAGCAGCTTAGTAGGGGCGAACACCGGGGAGCTGTTTTTT. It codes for CASSLVGANTGELFF. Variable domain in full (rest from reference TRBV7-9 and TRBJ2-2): DTGVSQNPRHKITKRGQNVTFRCDPISEHNRLYWYRQTLGQGPEFLTYFQNEAQLEKSRLLSDRFSAERPKGSFSTLEIQRTEQGDSAMYLCASSLVGANTGELFFGEGSRLTVL.

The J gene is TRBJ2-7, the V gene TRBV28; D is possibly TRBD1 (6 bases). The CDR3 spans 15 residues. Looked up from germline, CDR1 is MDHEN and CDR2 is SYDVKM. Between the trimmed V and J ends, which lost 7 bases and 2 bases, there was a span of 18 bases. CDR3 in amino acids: CASKVSQGSTYEQYF. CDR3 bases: TGTGCCAGCAAGGTTTCCCAGGGGTCCACCTACGAGCAGTACTTC.